The sequence of this TCR beta chain was determined in a study of early T cells in non-severe SARS-CoV-2 infection. About the study: From unsorted whole blood, bulk RNA was sequenced, and the chains remained unpaired. Regarding the study as a whole: Anti-spike CD8 responses were favored by VDJdb matching, which missed private and CD4 specificities.

A word on this clonotype: Antigen: not known.

Attachment of unique molecular identifiers to individual cDNA molecules was performed. TCRdb passed the 5' RACE reads through MiXCR, listing each CDR3 protein once. This table holds roughly 100,000 distinct CDR3 sequences, roughly 14% found once. Trimming took 1 base from V and 6 from J, leaving 9 bases between them. The CDR3 contains 13 residues. The receptor was derived from an adult who was a healthcare worker with PCR-confirmed SARS-CoV-2 infection or an uninfected control (not recorded which). This rearrangement joins TRBV12-3 or TRBV12-4 to TRBJ1-2; D possibly corresponds to TRBD1 (5 bases). Sequencing was done on a sample of whole blood. CDR3 nucleotides: TGTGCCAGCAGTTTAGAAGGGGCGGATGGCTACACCTTC. Amino acid sequence: CASSLEGADGYTF.